These T cell receptor beta chains were read from a single sample in a study of shared clonotypes between healthy human individuals. The data were produced by immunoSEQ multiplex PCR, yet TCRdb's version contains in-frame clones alone and is incomplete. The sample includes some 2.4 million clones, roughly 93% of them seen just once. The source material was naive CD4+ T cells from PBMCs. The receptors derive from a young man in good health. Some clones in this sample may be carry-over from other donors' samples. The CDR3 runs from the conserved cysteine through the conserved F or W. The D gene is left open where the match is weak.

d_gene,j_gene,v_gene,CDR3aa
TRBD2,TRBJ2-5,TRBV29-1,CSAAPGLLVETQYF
NA,TRBJ2-1,TRBV28,CASSLVGEWNEQFF
NA,TRBJ1-3,TRBV7-8,CASSPYTGTHSGNTIYF
NA,TRBJ1-2,TRBV9,CASSVGTQGRDYGYTF
TRBD2,TRBJ2-7,TRBV28,CASSLFPKLAPTYEQYF
TRBD2,TRBJ2-3,TRBV2,CASSEGTSGSYGTDTQYF
NA,TRBJ1-3,TRBV9,CASSVTRDGGNTIYF
TRBD1,TRBJ2-7,TRBV18,CASSARQGYEQYF
TRBD2,TRBJ2-3,TRBV2,CASRAGLAGGDTQYF
TRBD1,TRBJ2-6,TRBV28,CASSEDRAGANVLTF
NA,TRBJ2-5,TRBV29-1,CSGSTDQETQYF
NA,TRBJ1-1,TRBV6-5,CASSLLIETEAFF
TRBD2,TRBJ2-7,TRBV5-1,CASSLLSTAGGTYEQYF
NA,TRBJ1-5,TRBV27,CASSLLGGQPQHF
NA,TRBJ1-3,TRBV7-9,CASSLPQGPGSTIYF
NA,TRBJ2-7,TRBV7-8,CASSPKPYEQYF
NA,TRBJ1-1,TRBV7-2,CASSLSAAPNTEAFF
NA,TRBJ2-2,TRBV7-9,CASSPGWPSQSDTGELFF
NA,TRBJ2-7,TRBV5-3,CARSQQGYEQYF
NA,TRBJ2-3,TRBV27,CASKGRPVSTDTQYF
TRBD2,TRBJ2-1,TRBV5-4,CASSLGGAGGNNEQFF
TRBD1,TRBJ1-3,TRBV5-1,CASSWGAGTGRDTIYF
TRBD1,TRBJ1-2,TRBV6-5,CASSYGQGAFYGYTF
TRBD1,TRBJ1-1,TRBV19,CASSIDAGGLGNTEAFF
NA,TRBJ2-2,TRBV5-1,CASSLVATNTGELFF